The next 30 T cell receptor beta chains were all read from a single sample in a study of blood T cell repertoires in COVID-19. Generated by immunoSEQ multiplex PCR, the TCRdb table keeps only in-frame clones and is missing some. The profile shows some 95,000 clones, about three quarters of them singletons. The sample taken for sequencing was peripheral blood. These receptors were obtained from a man aged 50 to 59 who had recovered from COVID-19.

The chain links TRBV7-2 to TRBJ1-6; D unclear. The CDR3 loop spans 12 amino acids. In germline, CDR1 is SGHTA, CDR2 FQGNSA. Trimming removed 5 bases from V and 10 bases from J, with 9 bases in between. The CDR3 region is CASSDTNSPLHF. The CDR3 DNA follows: TGTGCCAGCAGCGACACAAACTCACCCCTCCACTTT.

The chain couples TRBV21-1 to TRBJ2-2; TRBD1 is taken as the D call from the table, unchecked against the DNA. TRBV21-1 is classified as a pseudogene. This CDR3 has 16 amino acids. CDR3 DNA: TGTGCCAGCAGCAAAGGCTTGGCAGTGCAGTCCGGGGAGCTGTTTTTT. Its translation is CASSKGLAVQSGELFF.

This chain joins TRBV6-1 and TRBJ2-7; 7 positions agree with TRBD1. Unmatched junction bases numbered 8, after V lost 4 bases and J lost 2 bases. Germline-derived CDR1 and CDR2 are MNHNS and SASEGT. The CDR3 spans 15 residues. The CDR3 region has the DNA TGTGCCAGCAGTGGAGCCGGGACAGTGACCTACGAGCAGTACTTC. Its translation is CASSGAGTVTYEQYF.

Written as DNA, the CDR3 is TGTGCCACCAGTGACCCCGGCGGCGAGCAGTACTTC. It encodes CATSDPGGEQYF. The chain employs TRBV24-1 and TRBJ2-7; D is uncertain. The V gene's germline CDR1 is KGHDR and CDR2 SFDVKD. The CDR3 spans 12 residues. Trimming pared 4 bases from V and 6 bases from J, leaving 9 bases between.

This rearrangement joins TRBV7-3 to TRBJ2-5; 7 nucleotides align to TRBD1. Looked up from germline, CDR1 is SGHTA and CDR2 is FQGTGA. V was clipped by 5 bases and J by 6 bases; unmatched bases: 18. The CDR3 runs 17 residues. The CDR3 sequence: CASSLSRGLHSFQTQYF. Here the CDR3 DNA reads TGTGCCAGCAGCCTAAGTAGGGGGCTCCACTCCTTTCAGACCCAGTACTTC.

The rearrangement links TRBV3-1 (or the pseudogene TRBV3-2) to TRBJ1-2; 7 bases are shared with TRBD1. The CDR3 consists of 19 residues. Trimming at V came to 1 base and at J to 8 bases, leaving 22 bases not matched to a gene. Per germline, CDR1 LGHDT and CDR2 YNNKEL (reference sequence). CDR3 nucleotides: TGTGCCAGCAGCCAAGGAGTTGGCGTCAGGGGGATAACTCTGTGGGGCTACACCTTC. It translates to CASSQGVGVRGITLWGYTF.

This chain connects TRBV2 to TRBJ1-5; 10 positions match TRBD1. Germline trimming cut 8 bases from V and 5 bases from J; bases unmatched to any gene: 3. Germline CDR1 SNHLY, CDR2 FYNNEI. The length of the CDR3 is 13 residues. CDR3 in amino acids: CASCGQGDQPQHF. CDR3 nucleotides: TGTGCCAGCTGCGGACAGGGGGATCAGCCCCAGCATTTT. The full variable domain, its missing parts supplied by reference TRBV2 and TRBJ1-5, is EPEVTQTPSHQVTQMGQEVILRCVPISNHLYFYWYRQILGQKVEFLVSFYNNEISEKSEIFDDQFSVERPDGSNFTLKIRSTKLEDSAMYFCASCGQGDQPQHFGDGTRLSIL.

This clone was counted a few times. The chain links TRBV5-8 to TRBJ1-5, with 7 bases fitting TRBD1. Germline CDR1 is SGHTS and CDR2 is YDEGEE. This CDR3 spans 14 amino acids. The V segment lost 5 bases and the J segment 4 bases; nucleotides outside the gene matches: 6. This CDR3 is CASSTGEANQPQHF. The CDR3 bases are TGTGCCAGCAGTACAGGGGAGGCAAATCAGCCCCAGCATTTT.

The rearrangement joins TRBV18 to TRBJ2-3; 12 nucleotides agree with TRBD1. CDR1 and CDR2 (germline): KGHSH, LQKENI. The length of the CDR3 is 16 residues. V trimming: 1 base; J trimming: 4 bases; junction bases outside the gene matches: 3. In DNA, the CDR3 is TGTGCCAGCTCACCACGGGACAGGGGGCGGTCAGATACGCAGTATTTT. Amino acid sequence: CASSPRDRGRSDTQYF.

The chain uses TRBV7-2 and TRBJ2-2; D remains ambiguous. The CDR3 contains 13 residues. The germline V gene has CDR1 SGHTA and CDR2 FQGNSA. V was shortened by 4 bases and J by 0 bases, with 3 bases between the two germline ends. The DNA of the CDR3 is TGTGCCAGCAGCTCAGCGAACACCGGGGAGCTGTTTTTT. The encoded protein is CASSSANTGELFF.

The chain is built from TRBV7-2 and TRBJ1-4; 10 bases match TRBD1. Germline-derived CDR1 and CDR2 are SGHTA and FQGNSA. This CDR3 contains 17 residues. After removal of 5 bases from V and 8 bases from J, the junction contained 14 bases not matched to a gene. This chain's CDR3 is CASSPKPFGTGDEKLFF. As DNA, the CDR3 is TGTGCCAGCAGCCCAAAACCCTTTGGGACAGGGGACGAAAAACTGTTTTTT.

The chain couples TRBV6-5 to TRBJ1-4, with TRBD1 as a possible D gene (5 bases). The CDR3 totals 16 residues. Trimming pared 0 bases from V and 5 bases from J, leaving 13 bases between. Germline loops: CDR1 MNHEY, CDR2 SVGAGI. The CDR3 coding sequence is TGTGCCAGCAGTTACTCTTGGGGCCGGTCGAATGAAAAACTGTTTTTT. It specifies CASSYSWGRSNEKLFF.

This clone was detected only once. The V gene is TRBV4-3, the J gene TRBJ2-1; 11 bases are shared with TRBD2. The V and J ends lost 4 bases and 4 bases, in that order; junction bases with no gene match: 3. The CDR3 runs to 15 residues. Germline CDR1 LGHNA, CDR2 YSLEER. Written as DNA, the CDR3 is TGCGCCAGCAGCCCGGGACTAGCGGATTACAATGAGCAGTTCTTC. This sequence encodes CASSPGLADYNEQFF.

The V call is TRBV19, the J call TRBJ1-3, with D hard to call. Trimming removed 7 bases from V and 0 bases from J, with 10 bases in between. The CDR3 loop spans 14 amino acids. Germline V CDR1 and CDR2: LNHDA, SQIVND (reference sequence). For the CDR3, the DNA is TGTGCCAGTACCCCCGGGAGCTCTGGAAACACCATATATTTT. Amino acid sequence: CASTPGSSGNTIYF.

This clone showed up just once. The chain employs TRBV9 and TRBJ2-1; TRBD2 matches at 16 bases. The CDR3 contains 15 residues. The germline V gene has CDR1 SGDLS and CDR2 YYNGEE. V lost 1 base to trimming and J lost 10 bases; unmatched junction nucleotides: 2. The CDR3 nucleotides read TGTGCCAGCAGCGTAAAGGGACTAGCGGGAGGGGAGCAGTTCTTC. Amino acids: CASSVKGLAGGEQFF.

The chain combines TRBV7-9 with TRBJ2-3; D possibly corresponds to TRBD2 (7 bases). In germline, CDR1 is SEHNR, CDR2 FQNEAQ (reference sequence). This CDR3 contains 17 residues. Trimming removed 5 bases at V and 0 bases at J, with 18 bases between. The CDR3 nucleotides are TGTGCCAGCAGCGCCTGGGGGGCTAGCGGTAGCACAGATACGCAGTATTTT. The encoded protein is CASSAWGASGSTDTQYF.

This clone was seen at least ten times. The chain combines TRBV2 with TRBJ1-5; TRBD1 agrees at 7 bases. The CDR3 spans 14 residues. J gave up 7 bases and V 1 base, and 4 bases lay outside the gene matches. Germline CDR1 is SNHLY and CDR2 is FYNNEI. The CDR3 is CASSEGQGEQPQHF. The CDR3, as DNA: TGTGCCAGCAGTGAAGGACAGGGAGAACAGCCCCAGCATTTT.

The gene calls are TRBV19 and TRBJ1-1; D is unclear. This CDR3 has 15 residues. The V and J ends lost 5 bases and 5 bases respectively, with 18 bases between them. Germline V gene data show CDR1 as LNHDA and CDR2 as SQIVND (reference sequence). The CDR3 DNA is TGTGCCAGTAGTTATGTCGGTGCCGTGTCGACTGAAGCTTTCTTT. Protein product: CASSYVGAVSTEAFF.

CDR3 nucleotides: TGTGCCTGGAGCCAGGTAGCTAACTATGGCTACACCTTC. Translation gives CAWSQVANYGYTF. The V gene is TRBV30, the J gene TRBJ1-2; D not certain. The V gene lost 3 bases and the J gene lost 0 bases, with 8 bases spanning the gap. The CDR3 is 13 residues long. Per germline, CDR1 GTSNPN and CDR2 SVGIG (reference sequence).

This clone has just one count. This sequence joins TRBV7-9 and TRBJ2-7, with 7 bases matching TRBD1. After removal of 4 bases from V and 2 bases from J, the junction contained 5 bases not matched to a gene. This CDR3 contains 14 residues. Germline assignment: CDR1 SEHNR and CDR2 FQNEAQ (reference sequence). The CDR3 bases are TGTGCCAGCAGCTCGGGACAGAGACCCTACGAGCAGTACTTC. Its translation is CASSSGQRPYEQYF.

This chain joins TRBV7-3 and TRBJ1-6; D remains ambiguous. The CDR3 length is 15 residues. The V end lost 0 bases, the J end lost 6 bases, and 9 bases lay between the germline ends. CDR1 is SGHTA and CDR2 is FQGTGA in the germline V gene. The CDR3 region is CASSLTPGRNSPLHF. CDR3 in DNA: TGTGCCAGCAGCTTAACTCCCGGTCGTAATTCACCCCTCCACTTT.

V and J are TRBV15 and TRBJ1-1; no clear D. The germline V gene encodes CDR1 LNHNV and CDR2 YYDKDF (reference sequence). The CDR3 has 13 residues. V was shortened by 0 bases and J by 1 base, with 3 bases between the two germline ends. The CDR3 DNA sequence: TGTGCCACCAGCAGAGACAGGAACACTGAAGCTTTCTTT. This encodes CATSRDRNTEAFF.

The DNA for the CDR3 is TGCGCCAGCAGCTTGGCGTTGGCAGGGACAGATACGCAGTATTTT. This codes for CASSLALAGTDTQYF. The rearrangement links TRBV5-1 to TRBJ2-3; D possibly corresponds to TRBD1 (5 bases). The CDR3 consists of 15 residues. With 0 bases removed from V and 3 bases from J, the gap between germline ends came to 11 bases. Germline CDR1 and CDR2: SGHRS and YFSETQ.

The chain joins TRBV19 to TRBJ2-1, with 9 nucleotides matching TRBD2. With V trimmed by 7 bases and J by 10 bases, 11 bases remained unmatched. The CDR3 extends over 14 amino acids. Germline lookup yields CDR1 LNHDA and CDR2 SQIVND (reference sequence). This CDR3 reads CASNSGRGIAEQFF. As DNA, the CDR3 is TGTGCCAGTAATAGCGGGAGAGGGATAGCCGAGCAGTTCTTC.

The chain recombines TRBV2 with TRBJ2-1, with 10 bases identical to TRBD2. This CDR3 contains 15 residues. V was clipped by 5 bases and J by 0 bases; unmatched bases: 1. CDR1 is SNHLY, CDR2 FYNNEI, per germline. DNA of the CDR3: TGTGCCAGCAGTTTAGCGGGAGGCTCCTACAATGAGCAGTTCTTC. Amino acid sequence: CASSLAGGSYNEQFF. The entire variable domain, with the rest obtained from reference TRBV2 and TRBJ2-1, is as follows: EPEVTQTPSHQVTQMGQEVILRCVPISNHLYFYWYRQILGQKVEFLVSFYNNEISEKSEIFDDQFSVERPDGSNFTLKIRSTKLEDSAMYFCASSLAGGSYNEQFFGPGTRLTVL.

This clone was seen a handful of times. V usage is TRBV7-9 and J usage is TRBJ1-4; TRBD1 agrees at 8 bases. The V segment lost 5 bases and the J segment 2 bases; nucleotides outside the gene matches: 7. Germline V lookup: CDR1 SEHNR, CDR2 FQNEAQ (reference sequence). The CDR3 runs 16 residues. Here the CDR3 reads CASSPDRGRTNEKLFF. CDR3 nucleotide sequence: TGTGCCAGCAGCCCAGACAGGGGCAGGACTAATGAAAAACTGTTTTTT.

J is TRBJ2-7 and V is TRBV7-3, with D possibly being TRBD2 (6 bases). The germline V gene has CDR1 SGHTA and CDR2 FQGTGA. The CDR3 contains 15 residues. Between the trimmed V and J ends, which lost 5 bases and 4 bases, there was a span of 18 bases. CDR3 bases: TGTGCCAGCAGCCCGAACCGGGACTCACCGTACGAGCAGTACTTC. Its translation is CASSPNRDSPYEQYF.

V and J are TRBV12-3 or TRBV12-4 and TRBJ1-1; D is uncertain. This CDR3 has 13 residues. Deletions cut 3 bases from V and 3 bases from J, with 8 bases between. The DNA of the CDR3 is TGTGCCAGCAGTTTTGGGAGGGACACTGAAGCTTTCTTT. Translated: CASSFGRDTEAFF.

The J gene is TRBJ2-5, the V gene TRBV5-1, with a weak D call TRBD2 (6 bases). CDR3 size: 15 residues. CDR1 and CDR2 from the germline V gene are SGHRS and YFSETQ. V was trimmed by 0 bases and J by 3 bases, leaving 12 bases between them. CDR3 nucleotide sequence: TGCGCCAGCAGCTTGGCCGGGGGACGTGAAGAGACCCAGTACTTC. Protein: CASSLAGGREETQYF.

The gene calls are TRBV19 and TRBJ1-2; perhaps TRBD1 as D (6 bases). V shed 1 base and J shed 4 bases, with 13 bases lying between them. The V gene's germline CDR1 is LNHDA and CDR2 SQIVND (reference sequence). The CDR3 runs 15 residues. The CDR3 sequence: CASSIARQALYGYTF. The DNA for the CDR3 is TGTGCCAGTAGTATAGCTCGACAGGCTCTCTATGGCTACACCTTC. The full variable domain, rest sourced from reference TRBV19 and TRBJ1-2, is DGGITQSPKYLFRKEGQNVTLSCEQNLNHDAMYWYRQDPGQGLRLIYYSQIVNDFQKGDIAEGYSVSREKKESFPLTVTSAQKNPTAFYLCASSIARQALYGYTFGSGTRLTVV.